The 32 T cell receptor beta chains given below trace back to one sample, sequenced in a study of cytomegalovirus exposure and HLA in healthy donors. PCR involved 60 Vbeta and 13 Jbeta primers. Only in-frame clones appear in the TCRdb table, and some are missing; sequencing was by immunoSEQ multiplex PCR. The data show about 190,000 clones, about four fifths seen once. Sequencing was done on a sample of PBMCs. Receptor source: a woman in her thirties or forties in good health and CMV-seronegative.

V usage is TRBV11-3 and J usage is TRBJ2-5, with 7 bases that match TRBD1. The CDR3 extends over 17 amino acids. With V trimmed by 3 bases and J by 3 bases, 13 bases remained unmatched. Germline CDR1 and CDR2: SGHNT and YENEEA. The CDR3 DNA reads as TGTGCCAGCAGCTTTTCCCTCATCGGGACAGTTAAAGAGACCCAGTACTTC. Its protein is CASSFSLIGTVKETQYF. The whole variable domain, filled in from reference TRBV11-3 and TRBJ2-5, reads EAGVVQSPRYKIIEKKQPVAFWCNPISGHNTLYWYLQNLGQGPELLIRYENEEAVDDSQLPKDRFSAERLKGVDSTLKIQPAELGDSAVYLCASSFSLIGTVKETQYFGPGTRLLVL.

This clone showed up just a few times. V usage is TRBV28 and J usage is TRBJ1-6; tentative D call: TRBD1 (5 bases). Germline assignment: CDR1 MDHEN and CDR2 SYDVKM. Deletions cut 2 bases from V and 9 bases from J, with 23 bases between. This CDR3 has 18 residues. The CDR3 DNA follows: TGTGCCAGCAGTTTAGCCCCCAGGTGGAGGGGCCGCATTTCACCCCTCCACTTT. It specifies CASSLAPRWRGRISPLHF.

This chain connects TRBV9 to TRBJ1-1; TRBD1 is a possible D gene (5 bases). CDR1 SGDLS and CDR2 YYNGEE come from the germline V gene. Trimming removed 1 base at V and 0 bases at J, with 7 bases between. The CDR3 extends over 14 amino acids. CDR3 protein: CASSVQGMNTEAFF. The CDR3 DNA is TGTGCCAGCAGCGTACAGGGCATGAACACTGAAGCTTTCTTT.

The V gene is TRBV4-1, the J gene TRBJ1-1; no clear D gene. The ends were cut back, 6 bases at V and 0 bases at J, with 8 bases in the middle. The CDR3 consists of 13 residues. Germline CDR1 MGHRA, CDR2 YSYEKL. CDR3: CASRLGLNTEAFF. CDR3 DNA: TGCGCCAGCAGACTAGGGCTGAACACTGAAGCTTTCTTT.

The rearrangement joins TRBV27 to TRBJ2-7, with 7 bases fitting TRBD1. Unmatched junction bases numbered 10, after V lost 5 bases and J lost 3 bases. Germline V gene lookup returns CDR1 MNHEY and CDR2 SMNVEV (reference sequence). The CDR3 is 15 residues long. The CDR3 is CASSVRGTANYEQYF. The CDR3 bases are TGTGCCAGCAGTGTGCGTGGGACAGCTAACTACGAGCAGTACTTC.

This chain uses TRBV28 with TRBJ2-1; 13 nucleotides line up with TRBD2. The germline CDR1 and CDR2 sequences are MDHEN and SYDVKM. The CDR3 is 16 residues long. With V trimmed by 6 bases and J by 4 bases, 6 bases remained unmatched. CDR3 nucleotides: TGTGCCAGCAGAACGGGACTAGCGGGGCTATACAATGAGCAGTTCTTC. Residues: CASRTGLAGLYNEQFF.

The V gene is TRBV4-2, the J gene TRBJ1-2; 8 bases align to TRBD1. Trimming took 4 bases from V and 4 from J; bases not matched to a gene: 5. This CDR3 is built from 14 residues. The germline gives CDR1 LGHNA, CDR2 YNFKEQ. The CDR3 loop reads CASSRDRGGYGYTF. CDR3 nucleotides: TGTGCCAGCAGCCGAGACAGGGGCGGCTATGGCTACACCTTC.

The chain has TRBV7-2 and TRBJ2-5; TRBD2 agrees at 8 bases. V shed 1 base, J shed 4 bases, and the junction held 8 bases outside the gene matches. The germline V gene encodes CDR1 SGHTA and CDR2 FQGNSA. CDR3 length: 16 residues. CDR3 sequence (DNA): TGTGCCAGCAGCTTAGGTGGCGGGAGGATAAGAGAGACCCAGTACTTC. It translates to CASSLGGGRIRETQYF.

The chain carries TRBV28 and TRBJ1-2, with a weak D call TRBD1 (6 bases). The CDR3 totals 13 residues. The V and J ends lost 5 bases and 7 bases respectively, with 14 bases between them. CDR1 and CDR2 from the germline V gene are MDHEN and SYDVKM. CDR3 amino acids: CASSQESGAGYTF. The CDR3 nucleotides are TGTGCCAGCAGTCAAGAATCAGGGGCTGGCTACACCTTC.

The gene calls are TRBV25-1 and TRBJ1-2; 7 bases line up with TRBD1. This CDR3 is built from 15 residues. Looked up from germline, CDR1 is MGHDK and CDR2 is SYGVNS. The ends lost 3 bases at V and 3 bases at J; junction bases unmatched: 7. The CDR3 region is CASSDSTGNDYGYTF. The CDR3 DNA is TGTGCCAGCAGTGACTCGACAGGGAATGACTATGGCTACACCTTC.

V gene TRBV27 combines with J gene TRBJ1-4; D gene ambiguous. The V gene lost 6 bases and the J gene lost 0 bases, with 5 bases spanning the gap. Germline CDR1 is MNHEY and CDR2 is SMNVEV (reference sequence). The CDR3 sequence is 13 residues long. In nucleotides, the CDR3 is TGTGCCAGCAGGACTGCAACTAATGAAAAACTGTTTTTT. Protein: CASRTATNEKLFF.

V and J are TRBV6-4 and TRBJ1-2; 7 bases fit TRBD1. Looked up from germline, CDR1 is MRHNA and CDR2 is SNTAGT. J lost 5 bases, V lost 6 bases, and 15 bases had no gene match. The CDR3 runs to 16 residues. For the CDR3, the DNA is TGTGCCAGCAGGAGACAGGGAGAGGGGGTTAGGTATGGCTACACCTTC. It specifies CASRRQGEGVRYGYTF.

This chain joins TRBV4-3 and TRBJ1-5, with D tentatively TRBD1 (5 bases). V was cut by 0 bases and J by 6 bases, with 15 bases left in between. This CDR3 has 16 amino acids. Germline V gene data show CDR1 as LGHNA and CDR2 as YSLEER. The CDR3: CASSQENFGGPQPQHF. CDR3 DNA sequence: TGCGCCAGCAGCCAAGAAAATTTCGGGGGACCTCAGCCCCAGCATTTT.

This sequence joins TRBV7-9 and TRBJ2-3; the match to TRBD2 covers 8 bases. Germline V CDR1 and CDR2: SEHNR, FQNEAQ (reference sequence). Losses at the gene ends were 5 bases for V and 0 bases for J; bases not matched to a gene: 4. The CDR3 loop spans 15 amino acids. The CDR3, as DNA: TGTGCCAGCAGCCGGCTAGCGGGTAGCACAGATACGCAGTATTTT. This translates into CASSRLAGSTDTQYF.

The CDR3: CASSLAEGATEAFF. The CDR3 coding sequence is TGTGCCAGCAGCTTAGCGGAGGGGGCGACTGAAGCTTTCTTT. This rearrangement joins TRBV11-3 to TRBJ1-1, with 7 positions matching TRBD1. Unmatched junction bases numbered 4, after V lost 1 base and J lost 5 bases. This CDR3 contains 14 residues. Germline V gene lookup returns CDR1 SGHNT and CDR2 YENEEA.

This chain links TRBV11-3 with TRBJ1-1; 8 nucleotides agree with TRBD1. This CDR3 spans 12 amino acids. V trimming: 2 bases; J trimming: 9 bases; junction bases outside the gene matches: 2. Germline values: CDR1 SGHNT, CDR2 YENEEA. The CDR3 DNA reads as TGTGCCAGCAGCTTAAGACAGGGGCAAGCTTTCTTT. It specifies CASSLRQGQAFF.

The genes are TRBV28 and TRBJ2-3; 9 bases are a match to TRBD2. Germline V lookup: CDR1 MDHEN, CDR2 SYDVKM. The J segment lost 3 bases and the V segment lost 3 bases, leaving 7 bases of the junction unmatched. The CDR3 runs 16 residues. The CDR3 protein is CASSFGAGGPTDTQYF. The CDR3 nucleotides are TGTGCCAGCAGTTTCGGGGCGGGAGGGCCGACAGATACGCAGTATTTT. The entire variable domain, with the rest obtained from reference TRBV28 and TRBJ2-3, is as follows: DVKVTQSSRYLVKRTGEKVFLECVQDMDHENMFWYRQDPGLGLRLIYFSYDVKMKEKGDIPEGYSVSREKKERFSLILESASTNQTSMYLCASSFGAGGPTDTQYFGPGTRLTVL.

The genes are TRBV5-1 and TRBJ1-2; 11 nucleotides align to TRBD1. This CDR3 comprises 15 residues. Trimming took 0 bases from V and 8 from J; bases not matched to a gene: 6. CDR1 is SGHRS and CDR2 is YFSETQ in the germline V gene. The CDR3 DNA follows: TGCGCCAGCAGCTTGGGGACAGGGGGCTTTGACGGCTACACCTTC. It specifies CASSLGTGGFDGYTF.

This chain joins TRBV7-8 and TRBJ2-3, with 9 bases fitting TRBD1. The trim removed 5 bases at V and 2 bases at J, leaving 5 bases unmatched. From germline, CDR1 is SGHVS and CDR2 FQNEAQ. The CDR3 is 15 amino acids. The CDR3 spells CASSLDRGSTDTQYF. Written as DNA, the CDR3 is TGTGCCAGCAGCCTGGACAGGGGATCCACAGATACGCAGTATTTT. The full variable domain, its missing parts supplied by reference TRBV7-8 and TRBJ2-3, is GAGVSQSPRYKVAKRGQDVALRCDPISGHVSLFWYQQALGQGPEFLTYFQNEAQLDKSGLPSDRFFAERPEGSVSTLKIQRTQQEDSAVYLCASSLDRGSTDTQYFGPGTRLTVL.

The rearrangement joins TRBV4-2 to TRBJ2-7; the D gene is possibly TRBD1 (6 bases). Trimming took 0 bases from V and 3 from J, leaving 12 bases between them. Germline CDR1 reads LGHNA; CDR2 reads YNFKEQ. CDR3 size: 15 residues. The CDR3 sequence: CASSQESTGIYEQYV. The CDR3 nucleotides are TGTGCCAGCAGCCAAGAATCCACAGGGATCTACGAGCAGTACGTC.

The chain employs TRBV23-1 and TRBJ1-2; tentatively, D is TRBD1 (5 bases). TRBV23-1 is annotated as an ORF whose role is uncertain. The CDR3 loop spans 15 amino acids. The V end was cut by 0 bases, the J end by 8 bases, with 16 bases between. The CDR3 region is CASSQSPVGGEGYTF. CDR3 in DNA: TGCGCCAGCAGTCAATCGCCGGTCGGGGGTGAGGGCTACACCTTC.

This sequence joins TRBV6-5 and TRBJ1-2; unclear D gene. The CDR3 runs to 15 residues. Germline lookup yields CDR1 MNHEY and CDR2 SVGAGI. V was clipped by 2 bases and J by 3 bases, with 13 bases between them. Here the CDR3 reads CASSYEANAYYGYTF. DNA of the CDR3: TGTGCCAGCAGTTACGAGGCAAATGCCTACTATGGCTACACCTTC.

The chain recombines TRBV5-1 with TRBJ1-2; 7 bases agree with TRBD1. CDR3 size: 13 residues. The ends lost 4 bases at V and 11 bases at J; junction bases unmatched: 11. Per the germline V gene, CDR1 is SGHRS and CDR2 is YFSETQ. CDR3 region: CASSVRKGARYTF. The CDR3 nucleotides are TGCGCCAGCAGCGTCCGAAAGGGGGCGAGATACACCTTC.

This clone was counted once. The chain combines TRBV7-9 with TRBJ2-1, with D possibly being TRBD2 (5 bases). Germline V gene sequence: CDR1 SEHNR, CDR2 FQNEAQ (reference sequence). The V and J ends lost 4 bases and 9 bases respectively, with 13 bases between them. This CDR3 has 13 amino acids. CDR3 DNA sequence: TGTGCCAGCAGCTCTCGGGGTATCAGTGAGCAGTTCTTC. It yields the protein CASSSRGISEQFF. Full variable domain (rest looked up from reference TRBV7-9 and TRBJ2-1): DTGVSQNPRHKITKRGQNVTFRCDPISEHNRLYWYRQTLGQGPEFLTYFQNEAQLEKSRLLSDRFSAERPKGSFSTLEIQRTEQGDSAMYLCASSSRGISEQFFGPGTRLTVL.

V gene TRBV5-8 combines with J gene TRBJ2-2, with TRBD1 matching over 8 bases. The CDR3 is made up of 16 amino acids. Germline V gene lookup returns CDR1 SGHTS and CDR2 YDEGEE. Unmatched junction bases numbered 7, after V lost 2 bases and J lost 4 bases. The CDR3 reads CASSFLGQGSTGELFF. CDR3 nucleotide sequence: TGTGCCAGCAGCTTTCTCGGACAGGGATCCACCGGGGAGCTGTTTTTT.

The CDR3 region has the DNA TGTGCCAGTAGTACCCTCCGAGGCGGTGGTGAAAAACTGTTTTTT. Its translation: CASSTLRGGGEKLFF. This chain uses TRBV19 with TRBJ1-4; D unresolved. Germline lookup yields CDR1 LNHDA and CDR2 SQIVND (reference sequence). Trimming cost V 4 bases and J 7 bases, with 16 bases left between them. The length of the CDR3 is 15 residues.

This chain connects TRBV19 to TRBJ1-6; tentatively, D is TRBD1 (5 bases). Germline V gene data show CDR1 as LNHDA and CDR2 as SQIVND (reference sequence). The CDR3 loop spans 13 amino acids. V dropped 4 bases and J dropped 8 bases, with 9 bases sitting between them. CDR3 in DNA: TGTGCCAGTAGTACCCAGGGCGATTCACCCCTCCACTTT. Residues: CASSTQGDSPLHF. Based on the CDR3 plus reference TRBV19 and TRBJ1-6, the full variable domain is DGGITQSPKYLFRKEGQNVTLSCEQNLNHDAMYWYRQDPGQGLRLIYYSQIVNDFQKGDIAEGYSVSREKKESFPLTVTSAQKNPTAFYLCASSTQGDSPLHFGNGTRLTVT.

The gene calls are TRBV9 and TRBJ1-1, with 8 bases fitting TRBD1. V trimming: 0 bases; J trimming: 0 bases; junction bases outside the gene matches: 7. Germline V gene sequence: CDR1 SGDLS, CDR2 YYNGEE. The CDR3 covers 17 residues. CDR3 region: CASSVGGAGGMNTEAFF. CDR3 DNA sequence: TGTGCCAGCAGCGTAGGTGGGGCAGGGGGCATGAACACTGAAGCTTTCTTT.

This chain links TRBV27 with TRBJ1-1; D is unresolved. V dropped 4 bases and J dropped 3 bases, with 6 bases sitting between them. The CDR3 has 12 amino acids. Germline V gives CDR1 MNHEY, CDR2 SMNVEV (reference sequence). The CDR3 nucleotides read TGTGCCAGCAGTTCTAGAGACACTGAAGCTTTCTTT. Protein product: CASSSRDTEAFF.

The chain recombines TRBV29-1 with TRBJ1-1; 10 bases match TRBD1. The J segment lost 1 base and the V segment lost 6 bases, leaving 2 bases of the junction unmatched. This CDR3 spans 13 amino acids. The germline gives CDR1 SQVTM, CDR2 ANQGSEA. DNA for the CDR3: TGCAGCGTGGACAGGGGGGGGAACACTGAAGCTTTCTTT. Translation gives CSVDRGGNTEAFF.

V is TRBV28 and J is TRBJ1-4; perhaps TRBD1 as D (6 bases). The CDR3 sequence is 15 residues long. Germline V CDR1 and CDR2: MDHEN, SYDVKM. V was cut by 11 bases and J by 7 bases, with 23 bases left in between. The CDR3 reads CAHCSQGLYGEKLFF. In nucleotides, the CDR3 is TGTGCCCACTGTTCTCAGGGGCTGTATGGTGAAAAACTGTTTTTT.

In its sample, this clone was seen once. This rearrangement joins TRBV11-3 to TRBJ1-3; D ambiguous. Germline CDR1 is SGHNT and CDR2 is YENEEA. V was cut by 2 bases and J by 4 bases, with 9 bases left in between. The CDR3 has 14 residues. The CDR3 spells CASSLLASGNTIYF. The CDR3 DNA is TGTGCCAGCAGCTTACTAGCGTCGGGAAACACCATATATTTT.